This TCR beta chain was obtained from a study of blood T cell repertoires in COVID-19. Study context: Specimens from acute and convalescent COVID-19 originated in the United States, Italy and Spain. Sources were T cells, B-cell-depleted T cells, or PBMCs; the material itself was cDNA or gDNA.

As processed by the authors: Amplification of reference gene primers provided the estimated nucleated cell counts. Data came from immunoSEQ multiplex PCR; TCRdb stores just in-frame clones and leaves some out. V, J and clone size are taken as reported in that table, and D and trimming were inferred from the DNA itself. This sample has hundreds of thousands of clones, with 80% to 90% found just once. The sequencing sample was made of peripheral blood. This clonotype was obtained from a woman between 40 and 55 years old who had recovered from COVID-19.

For the CDR3, the DNA is TGTGCCAGCAGTCCCCTGGCCAAAAACATTCAGTACTTC. Protein product: CASSPLAKNIQYF. This chain connects TRBV6-2 or TRBV6-3 to TRBJ2-4; D uncertain. The CDR3 has 13 residues. Trimming removed 5 bases from V and 1 base from J, with 6 bases in between. In germline, CDR1 is MNHEY, CDR2 SVGEGT.